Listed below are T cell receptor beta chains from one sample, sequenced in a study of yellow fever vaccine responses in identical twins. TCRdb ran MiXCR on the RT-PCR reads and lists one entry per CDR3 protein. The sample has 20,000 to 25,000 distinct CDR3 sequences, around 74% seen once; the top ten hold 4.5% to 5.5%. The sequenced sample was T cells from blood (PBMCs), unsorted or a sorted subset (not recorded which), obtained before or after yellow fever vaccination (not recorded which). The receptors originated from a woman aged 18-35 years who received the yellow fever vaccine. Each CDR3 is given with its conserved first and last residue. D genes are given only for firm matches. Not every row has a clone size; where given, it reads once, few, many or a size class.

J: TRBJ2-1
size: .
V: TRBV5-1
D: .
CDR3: CASSPEGRYNEQFF
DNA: TGCGCCAGCAGCCCTGAGGGTCGGTACAATGAGCAGTTCTTC

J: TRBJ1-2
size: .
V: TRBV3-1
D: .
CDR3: CASSQVSASNGYTF
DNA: TGTGCCAGCAGCCAAGTTTCGGCGTCTAATGGCTACACCTTC

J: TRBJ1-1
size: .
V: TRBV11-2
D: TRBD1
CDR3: CASSLGPGGNTEAFF
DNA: TGTGCCAGCAGCTTAGGTCCAGGGGGCAACACTGAAGCTTTCTTT

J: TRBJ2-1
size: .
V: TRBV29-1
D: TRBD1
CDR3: CSVEAGTGGHYNEQFF
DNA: TGCAGCGTTGAAGCCGGGACAGGGGGCCACTACAATGAGCAGTTCTTC

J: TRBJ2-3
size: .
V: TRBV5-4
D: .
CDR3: CASSLSPEPDTQYF
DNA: TGTGCCAGCAGCTTGTCCCCGGAACCAGATACGCAGTATTTT

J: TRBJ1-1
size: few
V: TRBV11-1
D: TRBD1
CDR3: CASSLSGGEAFF
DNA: TGTGCCAGCAGCTTATCAGGGGGTGAAGCTTTCTTT

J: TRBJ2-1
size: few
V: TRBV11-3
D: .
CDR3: CASSRPDRSSYNEQFF
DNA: TGTGCCAGCAGTCGACCAGACCGGAGCTCCTACAATGAGCAGTTCTTC

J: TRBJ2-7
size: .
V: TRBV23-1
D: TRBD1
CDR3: CASSHFTGDHEQYF
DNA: TGCGCCAGCAGTCATTTTACAGGGGACCACGAGCAGTACTTC

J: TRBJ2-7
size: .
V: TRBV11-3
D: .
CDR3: CASSLVFETREQYF
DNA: TGTGCCAGCAGCTTAGTTTTCGAAACCCGCGAGCAGTACTTC

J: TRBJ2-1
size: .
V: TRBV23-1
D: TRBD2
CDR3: CASSLGLAGAYNEQFF
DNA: TGCGCCAGCAGTCTGGGACTAGCGGGAGCTTACAATGAGCAGTTCTTC

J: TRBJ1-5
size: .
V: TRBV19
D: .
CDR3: CASLGRGALGRQPQHF
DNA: TGTGCCAGTTTGGGGAGAGGGGCATTGGGTAGGCAGCCCCAGCATTTT

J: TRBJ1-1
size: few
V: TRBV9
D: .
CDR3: CASSENSGMNTEAFF
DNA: TGTGCCAGCAGCGAAAACAGTGGGATGAACACTGAAGCTTTCTTT

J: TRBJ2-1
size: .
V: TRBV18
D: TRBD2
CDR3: CASSPGCKREGDYNEQFF
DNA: TGTGCCAGCTCACCGGGCTGTAAACGGGAGGGCGACTACAATGAGCAGTTCTTC

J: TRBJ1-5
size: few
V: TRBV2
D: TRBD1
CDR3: CASSITGQSNQPQHF
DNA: TGTGCCAGCAGTATCACGGGACAGAGCAATCAGCCCCAGCATTTT

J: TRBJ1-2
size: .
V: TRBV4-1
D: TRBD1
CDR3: CASSHPTGTGVFGYTF
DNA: TGCGCCAGCAGCCACCCTACCGGGACAGGGGTCTTCGGCTACACCTTC

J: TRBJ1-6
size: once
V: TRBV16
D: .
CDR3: CASSQSGGISLHF
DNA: TGTGCCAGCAGCCAATCCGGGGGGATCTCCCTCCACTTT

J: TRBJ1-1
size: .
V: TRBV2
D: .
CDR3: CASSEAGQIFHTEAFF
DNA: TGTGCCAGCAGTGAAGCGGGGCAGATTTTTCACACTGAAGCTTTCTTT

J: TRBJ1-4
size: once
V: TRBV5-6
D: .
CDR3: CASSLAAGKLFF
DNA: TGTGCCAGCAGCTTGGCCGCCGGAAAACTGTTTTTT

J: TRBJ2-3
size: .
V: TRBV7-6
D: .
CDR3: CASSLAADTQYF
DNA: TGTGCCAGCAGCTTAGCGGCAGATACGCAGTATTTT

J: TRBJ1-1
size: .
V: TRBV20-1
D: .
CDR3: CSARDPGDMNTEAFF
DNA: TGCAGTGCTAGAGATCCCGGCGACATGAACACTGAAGCTTTCTTT

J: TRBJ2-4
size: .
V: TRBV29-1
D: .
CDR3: CSVDHGDIQYF
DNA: TGCAGCGTTGATCATGGGGACATTCAGTACTTC

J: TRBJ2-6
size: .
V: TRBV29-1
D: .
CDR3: CSVVLLSSGANVLTF
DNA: TGCAGCGTTGTGTTACTTTCCTCTGGGGCCAACGTCCTGACTTTC

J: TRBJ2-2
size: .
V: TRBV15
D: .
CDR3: CATSRDSTSAGNTGELFF
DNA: TGTGCCACCAGCAGAGATAGTACATCAGCGGGGAACACCGGGGAGCTGTTTTTT

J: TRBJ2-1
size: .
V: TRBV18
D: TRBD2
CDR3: CASSPSSGPYNEQFF
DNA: TGTGCCAGCTCACCATCTAGCGGCCCCTACAATGAGCAGTTCTTC

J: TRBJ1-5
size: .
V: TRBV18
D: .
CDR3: CASSPVNQPQHF
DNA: TGTGCCAGCTCACCAGTAAATCAGCCCCAGCATTTT

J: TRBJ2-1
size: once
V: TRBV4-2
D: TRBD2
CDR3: CASSQVGGGRYNEQFF
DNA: TGTGCCAGCAGCCAAGTGGGCGGGGGGCGGTACAATGAGCAGTTCTTC

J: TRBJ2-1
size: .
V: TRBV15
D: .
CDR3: CATSRVGASYERFF
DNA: TGTGCCACCAGCAGAGTGGGAGCTAGCTATGAGCGGTTCTTC

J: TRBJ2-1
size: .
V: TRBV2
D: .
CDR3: CASRMYNEQFF
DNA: TGTGCCAGCCGGATGTACAATGAGCAGTTCTTC

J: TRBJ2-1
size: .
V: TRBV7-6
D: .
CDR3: CASSLGGGFYNEQFF
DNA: TGTGCCAGCAGCTTAGGGGGCGGCTTCTACAATGAGCAGTTCTTC

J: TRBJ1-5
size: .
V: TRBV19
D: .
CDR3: CATTGGDTTYQPQHF
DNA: TGTGCCACCACCGGTGGGGACACCACATATCAGCCCCAGCATTTT

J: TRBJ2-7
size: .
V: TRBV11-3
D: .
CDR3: CASSPQAGVSYEQYF
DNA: TGTGCCAGCAGCCCCCAAGCAGGGGTCTCCTACGAGCAGTACTTC

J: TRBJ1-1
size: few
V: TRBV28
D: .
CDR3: CASSRLGGWGTNTEAFF
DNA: TGTGCCAGCTCCCGCCTGGGGGGGTGGGGGACCAACACTGAAGCTTTCTTT

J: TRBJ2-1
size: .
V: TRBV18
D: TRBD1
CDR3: CASSPPGQGNRNEQFF
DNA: TGTGCCAGCTCACCACCGGGACAGGGGAATCGGAATGAGCAGTTCTTC

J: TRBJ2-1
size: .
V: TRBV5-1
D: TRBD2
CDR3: CASSLRTSGVNEQFF
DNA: TGCGCCAGCAGCTTGAGGACTAGCGGCGTCAATGAGCAGTTCTTC

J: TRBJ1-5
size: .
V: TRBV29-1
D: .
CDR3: CSVGGGGNQPQHF
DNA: TGCAGCGTTGGAGGTGGGGGCAATCAGCCCCAGCATTTT

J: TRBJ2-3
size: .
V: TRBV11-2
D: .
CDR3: CASSFGSGTQYF
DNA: TGTGCCAGCAGCTTTGGGTCTGGTACGCAGTATTTT

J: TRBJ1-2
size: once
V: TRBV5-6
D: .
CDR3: CASSWEATATNYGYTF
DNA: TGTGCCAGCAGCTGGGAGGCAACAGCGACTAACTATGGCTACACCTTC

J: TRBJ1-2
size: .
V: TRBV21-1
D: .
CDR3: CASTRDKPNYGYTF
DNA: TGTGCCAGCACTCGGGACAAGCCTAACTATGGCTACACCTTC

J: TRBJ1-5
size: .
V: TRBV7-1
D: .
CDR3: CASSSSLGAWGPQPQHF
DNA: TGTGCCAGCAGCTCCTCCCTGGGGGCGTGGGGTCCTCAGCCCCAGCATTTT

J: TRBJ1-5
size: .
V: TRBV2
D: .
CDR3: CASSDGAVSNQPQHF
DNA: TGTGCCAGCAGTGACGGGGCGGTTAGCAATCAGCCCCAGCATTTT

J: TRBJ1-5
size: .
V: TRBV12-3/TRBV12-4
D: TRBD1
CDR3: CASSSGQTERQPQHF
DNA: TGTGCCAGCAGTTCGGGACAGACTGAAAGGCAGCCCCAGCATTTT

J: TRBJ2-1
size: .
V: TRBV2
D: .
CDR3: CASTSPSPLGEQFF
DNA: TGTGCCAGCACTAGCCCGTCCCCCCTCGGGGAGCAGTTCTTC

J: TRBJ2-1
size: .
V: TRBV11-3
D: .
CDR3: CASRKADSYNEQFF
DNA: TGTGCCAGCAGAAAGGCGGACTCCTACAATGAGCAGTTCTTC

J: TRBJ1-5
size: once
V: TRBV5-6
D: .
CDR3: CASSLLAASNQPQHF
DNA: TGTGCCAGCAGCTTGTTAGCGGCTAGCAATCAGCCCCAGCATTTT

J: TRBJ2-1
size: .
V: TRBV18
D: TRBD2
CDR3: CASSPGTSGGSYNEQFF
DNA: TGTGCCAGCTCACCCGGGACTAGCGGGGGGTCCTACAATGAGCAGTTCTTC

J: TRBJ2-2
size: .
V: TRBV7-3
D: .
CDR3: CASSPAAANTGELFF
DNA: TGTGCCAGCAGCCCCGCCGCGGCGAACACCGGGGAGCTGTTTTTT

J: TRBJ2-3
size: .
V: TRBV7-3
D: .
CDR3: CASSLGFTYTDTQYF
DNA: TGTGCCAGCAGCTTAGGGTTTACCTACACAGATACGCAGTATTTT

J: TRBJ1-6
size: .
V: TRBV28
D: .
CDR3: CASRSWGMNSPLHF
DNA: TGTGCCAGCAGGTCATGGGGAATGAATTCACCCCTCCACTTT

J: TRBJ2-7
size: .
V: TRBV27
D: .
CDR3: CASSFDERAYEQYF
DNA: TGTGCCAGCAGTTTCGACGAAAGGGCCTACGAGCAGTACTTC

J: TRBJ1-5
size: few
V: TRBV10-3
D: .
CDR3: CAISELGGWLQPQHF
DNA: TGTGCCATCAGTGAGTTGGGAGGGTGGCTACAGCCCCAGCATTTT

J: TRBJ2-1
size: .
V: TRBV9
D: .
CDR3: CASSLVGVSYNEQFF
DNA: TGTGCCAGCAGCCTAGTAGGAGTTTCCTACAATGAGCAGTTCTTC

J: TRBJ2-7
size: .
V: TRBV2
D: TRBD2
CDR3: CASRKGLAEAYEQYF
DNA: TGTGCCAGCCGTAAAGGACTAGCAGAAGCTTACGAGCAGTACTTC

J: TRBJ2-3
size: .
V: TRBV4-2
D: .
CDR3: CASSQEIGSVPYTDTQYF
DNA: TGTGCCAGCAGCCAAGAGATAGGTAGCGTACCATACACAGATACGCAGTATTTT

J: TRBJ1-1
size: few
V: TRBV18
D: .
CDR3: CASSRREATEAFF
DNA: TGTGCCAGCTCACGGAGAGAGGCCACTGAAGCTTTCTTT

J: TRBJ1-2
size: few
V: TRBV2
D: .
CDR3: CASAVGPNYGYTF
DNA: TGTGCCAGCGCCGTTGGCCCTAACTATGGCTACACCTTC

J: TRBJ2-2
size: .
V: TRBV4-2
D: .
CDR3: CASSQDRVGELFF
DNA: TGTGCCAGCAGCCAAGACAGGGTCGGGGAGCTGTTTTTT

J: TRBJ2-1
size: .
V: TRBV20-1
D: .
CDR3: CSARDLIGTSEQFF
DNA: TGCAGTGCTAGAGATCTAATCGGCACGAGTGAGCAGTTCTTC

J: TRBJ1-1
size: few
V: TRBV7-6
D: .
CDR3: CASSAGQMNTEAFF
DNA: TGTGCCAGCAGCGCAGGACAGATGAACACTGAAGCTTTCTTT

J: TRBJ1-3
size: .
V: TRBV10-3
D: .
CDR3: CATATGTSSGNTIYF
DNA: TGTGCCACAGCGACGGGGACGAGCTCTGGAAACACCATATATTTT